This TCR beta chain was documented in a study of T cell responses to AZD1222 COVID-19 vaccine. Study details: Investigators merged groups given second doses at roughly 4 or roughly 12 weeks.

As concerns this clone: What it binds is unknown.

Measured with immunoSEQ multiplex PCR; TCRdb has only the in-frame clones, and not every one. The sample has about 55,000 clones; roughly 85% are singletons. Germline CDR1 is MNHEY and CDR2 is SVGAGI. The CDR3 length is 14 residues. V shed 7 bases and J shed 5 bases, with 14 bases lying between them. Study-level points and caveats: Dominant CD4 TCR responses targeted spike regions 160-218 and 743-854. Donors were chiefly white British, with a greater number of females, and clonal diversity was perhaps underestimated. Nearly half of spike-specific TCRs reportedly target variant regions that are unmutated in the B.1.351 and B.1.1.7 variants.

This sample comprised peripheral blood, obtained on day 0 of AZD1222 vaccination. The chain links TRBV6-5 to TRBJ2-2; a weak D match, TRBD2 (6 bases). The clonotype was recovered from an adult in good health. The CDR3 DNA reads as TGTGCCAGCAAGAACGGGGAGGTAACCGGGGAGCTGTTTTTT. It is translated as CASKNGEVTGELFF.